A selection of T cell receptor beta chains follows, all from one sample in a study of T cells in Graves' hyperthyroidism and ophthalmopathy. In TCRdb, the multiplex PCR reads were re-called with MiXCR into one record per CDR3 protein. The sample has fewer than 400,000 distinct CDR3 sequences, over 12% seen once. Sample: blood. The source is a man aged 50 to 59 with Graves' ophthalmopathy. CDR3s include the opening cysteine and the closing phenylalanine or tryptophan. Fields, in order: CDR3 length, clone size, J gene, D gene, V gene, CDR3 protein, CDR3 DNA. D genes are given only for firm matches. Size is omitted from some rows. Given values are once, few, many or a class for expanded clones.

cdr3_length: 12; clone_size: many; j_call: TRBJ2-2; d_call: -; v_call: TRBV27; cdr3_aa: CASSLFGGELFF; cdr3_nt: TGTGCCAGCAGTTTATTTGGCGGGGAGCTGTTTTTT
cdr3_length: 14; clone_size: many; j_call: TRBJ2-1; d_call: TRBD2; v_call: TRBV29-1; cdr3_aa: CSTGLAGVYNEQFF; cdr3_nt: TGCAGCACGGGACTAGCGGGAGTCTACAATGAGCAGTTCTTC
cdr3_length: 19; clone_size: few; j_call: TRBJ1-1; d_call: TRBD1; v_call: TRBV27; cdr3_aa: CASSLTGTVSLLLGTEAFF; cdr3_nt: TGTGCCAGCAGTTTAACCGGGACAGTTTCTCTGTTGCTGGGCACTGAAGCTTTCTTT
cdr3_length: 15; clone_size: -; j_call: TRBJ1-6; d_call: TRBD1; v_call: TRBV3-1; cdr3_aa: CASSRGDRRSAPLHF; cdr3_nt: TGTGCCAGCAGCCGGGGGGACAGGAGGAGTGCACCCCTCCACTTT
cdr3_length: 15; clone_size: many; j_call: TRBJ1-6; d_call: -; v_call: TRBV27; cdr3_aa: CASSLSLGLNSPLHF; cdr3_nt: TGTGCCAGCAGTTTATCTTTGGGACTAAATTCACCCCTCCACTTT
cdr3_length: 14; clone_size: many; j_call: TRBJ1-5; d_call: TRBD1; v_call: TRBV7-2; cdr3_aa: CASSLGQGSPPQHF; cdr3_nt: TGTGCCAGCAGCCTCGGACAGGGCTCCCCGCCCCAGCATTTT
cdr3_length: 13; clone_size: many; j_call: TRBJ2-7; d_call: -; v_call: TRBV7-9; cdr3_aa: CASSLPGSLEQYF; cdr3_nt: TGTGCCAGCAGCTTGCCCGGGTCCCTGGAGCAGTACTTC
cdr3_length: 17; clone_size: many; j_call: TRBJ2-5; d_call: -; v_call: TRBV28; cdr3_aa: CASSSPPQNRARETQYF; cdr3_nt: TGTGCCAGCAGTTCCCCCCCCCAAAATAGAGCCCGTGAGACCCAGTACTTC
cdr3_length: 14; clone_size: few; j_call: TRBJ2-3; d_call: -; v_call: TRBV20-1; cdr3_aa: CSGVRRETADTQYF; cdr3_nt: TGCAGTGGGGTACGGCGGGAAACCGCAGATACGCAGTATTTT
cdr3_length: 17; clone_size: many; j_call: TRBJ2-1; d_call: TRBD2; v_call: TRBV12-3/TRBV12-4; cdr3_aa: CASTPTSGSISYNEQFF; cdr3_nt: TGTGCCTCAACCCCCACTAGCGGGAGCATCTCCTACAATGAGCAGTTCTTC
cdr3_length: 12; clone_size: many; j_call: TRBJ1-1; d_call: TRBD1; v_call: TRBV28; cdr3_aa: CASIDRGTEAFF; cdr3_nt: TGTGCCAGCATAGACAGGGGCACTGAAGCTTTCTTT
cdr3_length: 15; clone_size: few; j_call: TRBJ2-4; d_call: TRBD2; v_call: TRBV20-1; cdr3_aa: CSARRLAGGGNIQYF; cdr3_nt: TGCAGTGCTAGAAGACTAGCGGGAGGAGGGAACATTCAGTACTTC
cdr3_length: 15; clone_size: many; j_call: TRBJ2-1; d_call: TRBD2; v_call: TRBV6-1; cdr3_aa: CASRPGTSGRNEQFF; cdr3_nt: TGTGCCAGCAGGCCCGGGACTAGCGGTCGTAATGAGCAGTTCTTC
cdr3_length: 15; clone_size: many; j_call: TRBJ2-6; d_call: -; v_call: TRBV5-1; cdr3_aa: CASSSQGPGANVLTF; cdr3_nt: TGCGCCAGCAGCTCACAGGGCCCTGGGGCCAACGTCCTGACTTTC
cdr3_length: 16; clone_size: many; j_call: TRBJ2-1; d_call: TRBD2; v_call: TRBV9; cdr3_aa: CASSVDGLAGVGEQFF; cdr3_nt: TGTGCCAGCAGCGTAGATGGACTAGCGGGAGTCGGTGAGCAGTTCTTC
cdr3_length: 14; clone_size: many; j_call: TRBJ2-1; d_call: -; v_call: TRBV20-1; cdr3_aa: CSASGADPYNEQFF; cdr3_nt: TGCAGTGCCTCGGGGGCTGACCCCTACAATGAGCAGTTCTTC
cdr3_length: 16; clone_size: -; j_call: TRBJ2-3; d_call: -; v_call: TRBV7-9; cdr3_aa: CASSLTRDQHTDTQYF; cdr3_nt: TGTGCCAGCAGCTTAACGCGGGATCAGCACACAGATACGCAGTATTTT
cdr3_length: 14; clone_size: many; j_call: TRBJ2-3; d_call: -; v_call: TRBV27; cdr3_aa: CASNPVPSPDTQYF; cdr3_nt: TGTGCCAGCAATCCGGTCCCTTCTCCAGATACGCAGTATTTT
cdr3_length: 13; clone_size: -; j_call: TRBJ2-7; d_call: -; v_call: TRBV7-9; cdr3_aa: CASSLFGDGEQYF; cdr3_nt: TGTGCCAGCAGCTTATTCGGGGACGGGGAGCAGTACTTC
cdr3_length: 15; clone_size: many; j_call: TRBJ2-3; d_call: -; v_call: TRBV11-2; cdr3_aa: CASSLAGVITDTQYF; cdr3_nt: TGTGCCAGCAGCTTAGCGGGTGTAATCACAGATACGCAGTATTTT
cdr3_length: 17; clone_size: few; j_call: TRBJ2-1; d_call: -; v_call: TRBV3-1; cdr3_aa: CASSQDWVPGLYNEQFF; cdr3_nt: TGTGCCAGCAGCCAAGATTGGGTGCCGGGACTCTACAATGAGCAGTTCTTC
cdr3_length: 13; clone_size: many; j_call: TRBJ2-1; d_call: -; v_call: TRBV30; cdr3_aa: CAWSVAWGNEQFF; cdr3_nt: TGTGCCTGGAGCGTCGCGTGGGGCAATGAGCAGTTCTTC
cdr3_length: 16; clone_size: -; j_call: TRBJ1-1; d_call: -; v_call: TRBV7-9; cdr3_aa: CASRQRWGEKDTEAFF; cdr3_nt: TGTGCCAGCAGACAGAGGTGGGGGGAAAAGGACACTGAAGCTTTCTTT
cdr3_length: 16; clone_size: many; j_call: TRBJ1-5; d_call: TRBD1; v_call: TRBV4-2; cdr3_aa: CASSHADRGNNQPQHF; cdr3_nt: TGTGCCAGCAGCCATGCGGACAGGGGCAACAACCAGCCCCAGCATTTT
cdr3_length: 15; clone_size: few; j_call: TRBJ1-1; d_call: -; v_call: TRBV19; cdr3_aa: CASSPRGSLNTEAFF; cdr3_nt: TGTGCCAGTAGTCCTAGGGGGTCATTGAACACTGAAGCTTTCTTT
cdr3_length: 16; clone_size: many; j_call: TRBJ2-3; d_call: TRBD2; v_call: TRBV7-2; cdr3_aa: CASSFRAGGSRDTQYF; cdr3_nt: TGTGCCAGCAGCTTCCGAGCGGGAGGGTCCAGGGATACGCAGTATTTT
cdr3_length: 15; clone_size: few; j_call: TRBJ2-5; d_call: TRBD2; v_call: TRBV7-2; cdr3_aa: CASSRVAGAEETQYF; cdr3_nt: TGTGCCAGCAGCCGTGTAGCGGGGGCGGAAGAGACCCAGTACTTC
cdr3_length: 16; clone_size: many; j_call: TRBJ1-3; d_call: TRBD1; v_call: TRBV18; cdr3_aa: CASSPAIGTAGNTIYF; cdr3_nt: TGTGCCAGCTCACCGGCGATAGGGACAGCCGGAAACACCATATATTTT
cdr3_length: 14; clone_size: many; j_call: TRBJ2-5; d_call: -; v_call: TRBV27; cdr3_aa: CASSFSTGRETQYF; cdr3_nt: TGTGCCAGCAGTTTCTCGACTGGGCGAGAGACCCAGTACTTC
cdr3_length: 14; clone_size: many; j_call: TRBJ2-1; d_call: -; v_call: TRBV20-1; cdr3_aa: CSASAGHRNNEQFF; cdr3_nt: TGCAGTGCGTCCGCCGGGCACCGGAACAATGAGCAGTTCTTC
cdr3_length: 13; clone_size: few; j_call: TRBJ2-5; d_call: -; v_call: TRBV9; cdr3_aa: CASSRGPQETQYF; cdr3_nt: TGTGCCAGCAGCCGGGGACCTCAAGAGACCCAGTACTTC
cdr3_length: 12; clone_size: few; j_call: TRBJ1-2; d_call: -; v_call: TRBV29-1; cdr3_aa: CSVWGGLGGYTF; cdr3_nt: TGCAGCGTCTGGGGGGGGCTTGGTGGCTACACCTTC
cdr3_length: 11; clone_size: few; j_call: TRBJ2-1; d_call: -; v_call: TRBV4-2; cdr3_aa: CASSQDDEQFF; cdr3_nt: TGTGCCAGCAGCCAAGACGACGAGCAGTTCTTC
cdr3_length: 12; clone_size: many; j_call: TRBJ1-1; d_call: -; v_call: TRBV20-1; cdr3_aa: CSARTEYTEAFF; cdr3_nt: TGCAGTGCTAGGACGGAATACACTGAAGCTTTCTTT
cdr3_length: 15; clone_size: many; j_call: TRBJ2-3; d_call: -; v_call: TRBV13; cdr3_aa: CASSLSSTTTDTQYF; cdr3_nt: TGTGCCAGCAGCTTATCATCGACTACCACAGATACGCAGTATTTT
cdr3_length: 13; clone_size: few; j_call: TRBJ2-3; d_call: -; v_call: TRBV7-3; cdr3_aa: CASSLRQGGPQYF; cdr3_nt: TGTGCCAGCAGCTTAAGGCAAGGGGGGCCGCAGTATTTT
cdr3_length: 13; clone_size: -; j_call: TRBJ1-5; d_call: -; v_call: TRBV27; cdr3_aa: CASSWESNQPQHF; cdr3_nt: TGTGCCAGCAGTTGGGAAAGCAATCAGCCCCAGCATTTT
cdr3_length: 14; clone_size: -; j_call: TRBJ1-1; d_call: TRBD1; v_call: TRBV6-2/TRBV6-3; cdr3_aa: CASSYGDRFTEAFF; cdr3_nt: TGTGCCAGCAGTTACGGGGACAGATTCACTGAAGCTTTCTTT
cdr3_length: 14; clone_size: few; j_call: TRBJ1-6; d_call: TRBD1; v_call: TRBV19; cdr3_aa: CASSSAGGNSPLHF; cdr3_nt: TGTGCCAGTAGTTCGGCAGGGGGGAATTCACCCCTCCACTTT
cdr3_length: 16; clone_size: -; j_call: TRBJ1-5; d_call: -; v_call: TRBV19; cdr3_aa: CASSPRSTFSNQPQHF; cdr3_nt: TGTGCCAGTAGTCCCCGAAGTACATTTAGCAATCAGCCCCAGCATTTT
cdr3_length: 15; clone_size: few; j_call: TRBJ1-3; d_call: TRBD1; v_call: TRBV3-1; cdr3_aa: CASSQTGTGGNTIYF; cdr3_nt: TGTGCCAGCAGCCAGACCGGGACAGGTGGAAACACCATATATTTT
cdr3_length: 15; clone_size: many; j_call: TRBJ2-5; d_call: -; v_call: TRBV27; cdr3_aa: CASSPGLGIQETQYF; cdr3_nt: TGTGCCAGCAGTCCCGGTCTGGGGATCCAAGAGACCCAGTACTTC
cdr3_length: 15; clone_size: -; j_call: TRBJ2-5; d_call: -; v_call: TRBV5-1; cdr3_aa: CASSPPLGAEESQYF; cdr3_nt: TGCGCCAGCAGCCCACCGCTAGGGGCCGAAGAGTCCCAGTACTTC
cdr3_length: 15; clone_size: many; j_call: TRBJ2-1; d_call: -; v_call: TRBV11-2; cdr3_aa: CASSFLQGSYNEQFF; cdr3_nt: TGTGCCAGCAGCTTTTTGCAGGGCTCCTACAATGAGCAGTTCTTC
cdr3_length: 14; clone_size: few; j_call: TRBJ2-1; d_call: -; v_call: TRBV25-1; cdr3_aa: CASSAGQEGNEQFF; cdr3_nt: TGTGCCAGCAGTGCAGGGCAGGAGGGCAATGAGCAGTTCTTC
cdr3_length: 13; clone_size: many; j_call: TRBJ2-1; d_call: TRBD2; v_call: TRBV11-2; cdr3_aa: CASIVAGGAEQFF; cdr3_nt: TGTGCCAGCATCGTAGCGGGAGGTGCTGAGCAGTTCTTC
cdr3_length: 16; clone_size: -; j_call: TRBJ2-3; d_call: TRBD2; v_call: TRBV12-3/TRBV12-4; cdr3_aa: CASIPGMGTNLNTQYF; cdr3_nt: TGTGCCAGCATCCCCGGGATGGGGACTAACCTAAATACGCAGTATTTT
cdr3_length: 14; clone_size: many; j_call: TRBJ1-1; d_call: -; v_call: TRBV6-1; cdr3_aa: CASSPPDRNTEAFF; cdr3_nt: TGTGCCAGCAGTCCTCCGGACAGGAACACTGAAGCTTTCTTT